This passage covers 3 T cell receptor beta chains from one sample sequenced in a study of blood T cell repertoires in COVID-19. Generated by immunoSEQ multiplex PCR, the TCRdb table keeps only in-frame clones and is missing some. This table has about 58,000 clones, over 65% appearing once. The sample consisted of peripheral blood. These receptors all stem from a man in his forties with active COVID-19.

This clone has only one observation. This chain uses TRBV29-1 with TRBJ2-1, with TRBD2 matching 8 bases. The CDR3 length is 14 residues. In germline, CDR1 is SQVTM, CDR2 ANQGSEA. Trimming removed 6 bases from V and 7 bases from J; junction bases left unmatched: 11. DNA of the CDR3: TGCAGCGTCAGGACTAGCCGCTGGAGAAATGAGCAGTTCTTC. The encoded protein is CSVRTSRWRNEQFF.

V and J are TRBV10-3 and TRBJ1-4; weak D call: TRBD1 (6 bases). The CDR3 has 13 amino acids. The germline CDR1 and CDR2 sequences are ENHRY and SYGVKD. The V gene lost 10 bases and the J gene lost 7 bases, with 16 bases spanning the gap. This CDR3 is CATQQGGGEKLFF. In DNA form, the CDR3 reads TGTGCCACACAACAGGGCGGGGGTGAAAAACTGTTTTTT.

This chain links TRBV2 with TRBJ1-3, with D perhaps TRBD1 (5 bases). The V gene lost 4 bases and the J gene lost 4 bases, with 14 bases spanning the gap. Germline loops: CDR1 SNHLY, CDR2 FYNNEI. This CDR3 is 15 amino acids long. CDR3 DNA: TGTGCCAGCAGTGCCTTGGGGGGGAGCGGAAACACCATATATTTT. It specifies CASSALGGSGNTIYF.